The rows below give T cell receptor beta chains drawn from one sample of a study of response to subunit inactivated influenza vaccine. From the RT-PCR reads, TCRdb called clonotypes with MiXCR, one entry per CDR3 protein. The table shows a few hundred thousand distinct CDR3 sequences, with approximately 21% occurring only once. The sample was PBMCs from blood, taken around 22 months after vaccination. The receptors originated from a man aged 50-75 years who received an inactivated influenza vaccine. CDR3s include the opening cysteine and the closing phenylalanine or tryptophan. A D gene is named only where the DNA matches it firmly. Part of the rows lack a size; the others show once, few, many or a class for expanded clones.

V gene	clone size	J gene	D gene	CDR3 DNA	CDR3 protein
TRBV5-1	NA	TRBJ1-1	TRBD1	TGCGCCAGCAGCTTAGACAGGGTCGGGAGCACTGAAGCTTTCTTT	CASSLDRVGSTEAFF
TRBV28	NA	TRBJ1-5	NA	TGTGCCAGCAGTCTGTACAGGGCGGCGAATCAGCCCCAGCATTTT	CASSLYRAANQPQHF
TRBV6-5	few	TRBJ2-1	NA	TGTGCCAGCAGTTACTCTCGGCTCTCTTCGAGGCATGAGCAGTTCTTC	CASSYSRLSSRHEQFF
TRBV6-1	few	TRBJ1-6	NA	TGTGCCAGCAGCTCCATAATGGACAGAGCGAATTCACCCCTCCACTTT	CASSSIMDRANSPLHF
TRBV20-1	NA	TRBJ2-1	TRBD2	TGCAGTGCTAGCTTTTGGGCCCAGCTAGCGGACTACAATGAGCAGTTCTTC	CSASFWAQLADYNEQFF
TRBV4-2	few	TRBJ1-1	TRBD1	TGTGCCAGCAGCCACGTGACAGGGGGCTCGACTGAAGCTTTCTTT	CASSHVTGGSTEAFF
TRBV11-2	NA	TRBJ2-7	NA	TGTGCCAGCAGCACCTACTACGAGCAGTACTTC	CASSTYYEQYF
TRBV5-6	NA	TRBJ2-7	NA	TGTGCCAGCAGCACTACTGACACGACCTACGAGCAGTACTTC	CASSTTDTTYEQYF
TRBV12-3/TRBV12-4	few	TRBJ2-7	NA	TGTGCCAGCAGTTTCTTCTCAAATTTTTGGGTCGAGCAGTACTTC	CASSFFSNFWVEQYF
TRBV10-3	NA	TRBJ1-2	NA	TGTGCCATCAGTGATCCGGGACGAAGTTTTGGCTACACCTTC	CAISDPGRSFGYTF
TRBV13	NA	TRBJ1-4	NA	TGTGCCAGCAGCTTAGGCCTATCGGACGCTGAAAAACTGTTTTTT	CASSLGLSDAEKLFF
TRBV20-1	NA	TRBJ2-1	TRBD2	TGCAGTGCTAGAGGCGGGAGCAACAATGAGCAGTTCTTC	CSARGGSNNEQFF
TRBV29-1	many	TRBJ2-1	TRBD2	TGCAGCGTTGATGGAAAGGGACTAGCGTTCGATGAGCAGTTCTTC	CSVDGKGLAFDEQFF
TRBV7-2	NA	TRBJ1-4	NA	TGTGCCAGCAGCTTAGAGGGGATAACTAATGAAAAACTGTTTTTT	CASSLEGITNEKLFF
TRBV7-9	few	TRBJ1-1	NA	TGTGCCAGCAGCACCCTTAACGCGCCATCCACTGAAGCTTTCTTT	CASSTLNAPSTEAFF
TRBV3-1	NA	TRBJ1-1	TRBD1	TGTGCCAGCAGCCGCTACCCCAGGGGGGTAAGGGGTACTGAAGCTTTCTTT	CASSRYPRGVRGTEAFF
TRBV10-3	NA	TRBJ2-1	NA	TGTGCCATCAGTGAGTTCATGGGGGAAGGGCAGTTCTTC	CAISEFMGEGQFF
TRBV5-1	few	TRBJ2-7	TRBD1	TGCGCCAGCAGCTTGTACGCGACAGGGGGATCTGAATCTTCGCAGCAGTACTTC	CASSLYATGGSESSQQYF
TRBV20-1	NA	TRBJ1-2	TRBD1	TGCAGTGCTACCGGGACAGACTATGGCTACACCTTC	CSATGTDYGYTF
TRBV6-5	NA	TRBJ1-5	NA	TGTGCCAGCAGTTACGAGTTTCCAGGTAGCAATCAGCCCCAGCATTTT	CASSYEFPGSNQPQHF
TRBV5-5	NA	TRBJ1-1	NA	TGTGCCAGCAGCTTGGTTGGGGTGGACCTTGAAGCTTTCTTT	CASSLVGVDLEAFF
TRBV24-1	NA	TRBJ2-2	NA	TGTGCCACCAGTACCAACAGGGCCAGCACCGGGGAGCTGTTTTTT	CATSTNRASTGELFF
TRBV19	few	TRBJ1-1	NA	TGTGCCAGTAGTATAGCCGGGCGAGGTACTGAAGCTTTCTTT	CASSIAGRGTEAFF
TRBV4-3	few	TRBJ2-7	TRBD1	TGCGCCAGCAGCCAAGATCACAGGGGGCCCTACGAGCAGTACTTC	CASSQDHRGPYEQYF
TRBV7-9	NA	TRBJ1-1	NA	TGTGCCAGCAGCCCTCACAGGGCTACTGAAGCTTTCTTT	CASSPHRATEAFF
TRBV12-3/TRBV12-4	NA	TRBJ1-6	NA	TGTGCCAGCAGTCTTCACAAAATGGGGGGGTTGGGTTCACCCCTCCACTTT	CASSLHKMGGLGSPLHF
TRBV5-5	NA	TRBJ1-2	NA	TGTGCCAGCAGCAAGGGGGGATCGGATGGCTACACCTTC	CASSKGGSDGYTF
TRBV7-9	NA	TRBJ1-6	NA	TGTGCCAGCAGCTTCCCCGAATCACCCCTCCACTTT	CASSFPESPLHF
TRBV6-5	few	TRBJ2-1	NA	TGTGCCAGCAGTTACTCCAGAAGCTCCTACAATGAGCAGTTCTTC	CASSYSRSSYNEQFF
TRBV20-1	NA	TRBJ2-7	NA	TGCAGTGCTGCGGGGATGGGGGAGCAGTACTTC	CSAAGMGEQYF
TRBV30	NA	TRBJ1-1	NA	TGTGCCTGGACCTCGGCCCTCGGGGGGCTAGGAGGTGAAGCTTTCTTT	CAWTSALGGLGGEAFF